These 23 T cell receptor beta chains came from one sample sequenced in a study of cytomegalovirus exposure and HLA in healthy donors. The method was immunoSEQ multiplex PCR; TCRdb's version includes in-frame clones alone and lacks a portion of them. The sample records about 240,000 clones, 85% to 90% being singletons. Sample: PBMCs. Source of these receptors: a man in his late teens or twenties in good health and CMV-seronegative.

The chain is built from TRBV7-8 and TRBJ2-6, with 7 bases matching TRBD1. The junction had 3 bases not matched to a gene; V was cut back by 5 bases and J by 2 bases. The CDR3 is made up of 15 amino acids. CDR1 and CDR2 (germline): SGHVS, FQNEAQ. CDR3 sequence: CASSPGTAGANVLTF. Here the CDR3 DNA reads TGTGCCAGCAGCCCCGGGACAGCTGGGGCCAACGTCCTGACTTTC.

V is TRBV10-3 and J is TRBJ1-2; 7 nucleotides agree with TRBD1. The germline V gene has CDR1 ENHRY and CDR2 SYGVKD. The CDR3 totals 14 residues. Unmatched junction bases numbered 7, after V lost 6 bases and J lost 3 bases. This CDR3 reads CAISRQDRDYGYTF. CDR3 DNA sequence: TGTGCCATCAGCAGACAAGACAGGGACTATGGCTACACCTTC.

V gene TRBV4-1 combines with J gene TRBJ2-1; 14 nucleotides match TRBD2. The trim removed 3 bases at V and 9 bases at J, leaving 4 bases unmatched. Germline CDR1 MGHRA, CDR2 YSYEKL. This CDR3 is 15 amino acids long. This chain's CDR3 is CASSQGLAGEGEQFF. DNA for the CDR3: TGCGCCAGCAGCCAGGGACTAGCGGGAGAAGGTGAGCAGTTCTTC.

The V gene is TRBV28, the J gene TRBJ2-7; 8 positions agree with TRBD1. Trimming at V came to 6 bases and at J to 5 bases, leaving 9 bases not matched to a gene. This CDR3 contains 14 residues. Germline CDR1 and CDR2: MDHEN and SYDVKM. CDR3 region: CASSQGAGRNEQYF. The CDR3 DNA reads as TGTGCCAGCAGCCAGGGGGCAGGGAGGAACGAGCAGTACTTC.

The V gene is TRBV5-6, the J gene TRBJ1-1; D is undetermined. V was pared by 7 bases and J by 4 bases, with 14 bases between. Per the germline V gene, CDR1 is SGHDT and CDR2 is YYEEEE. This CDR3 is built from 13 residues. The CDR3 coding sequence is TGTGCCAGCGGGCTAAGGATGATCACTGAAGCTTTCTTT. Its protein is CASGLRMITEAFF.

V usage is TRBV11-2 and J usage is TRBJ2-7; TRBD2 matches at 8 bases. The CDR3 spans 16 residues. The J segment lost 4 bases and the V segment lost 2 bases, leaving 10 bases of the junction unmatched. Germline-derived CDR1 and CDR2 are SGHAT and FQNNGV. DNA of the CDR3: TGTGCCAGCAGCTTAACGTGGGGACTAGAACGTTACGAGCAGTACTTC. This translates into CASSLTWGLERYEQYF.

The gene calls are TRBV10-3 and TRBJ1-2, with TRBD1 matching over 7 bases. With V trimmed by 4 bases and J by 5 bases, 4 bases remained unmatched. CDR3 length: 13 amino acids. CDR1 is ENHRY, CDR2 SYGVKD, per germline. The CDR3 is CAISVGRGYGYTF. The CDR3 DNA follows: TGTGCCATCAGTGTGGGCAGGGGGTATGGCTACACCTTC.

The chain recombines TRBV6-1 with TRBJ2-1; 9 positions agree with TRBD2. V lost 8 bases and J lost 5; bases outside the gene matches: 10. Per germline, CDR1 MNHNS and CDR2 SASEGT. The CDR3 length is 15 residues. The CDR3 loop reads CASFTPGLADNEQFF. The CDR3 DNA reads TGTGCCAGCTTTACCCCGGGACTAGCAGACAATGAGCAGTTCTTC.

The rearrangement links TRBV5-1 to TRBJ1-4, with 7 bases fitting TRBD1. J gave up 5 bases and V 4 bases, and 11 bases lay outside the gene matches. Germline CDR1 reads SGHRS; CDR2 reads YFSETQ. This CDR3 region has 16 residues. The CDR3 spells CASSTGGQVVNEKLFF. CDR3 nucleotides: TGCGCCAGCAGCACAGGTGGACAGGTCGTCAATGAAAAACTGTTTTTT.

The chain is built from TRBV20-1 and TRBJ2-1, with D uncertain. CDR1 is DFQATT, CDR2 SNEGSKA, per germline (reference sequence). The CDR3 consists of 10 residues. The ends were cut back, 6 bases at V and 6 bases at J, with 6 bases in the middle. The CDR3 spells CSAIGNEQFF. In DNA form, the CDR3 reads TGCAGTGCGATCGGCAATGAGCAGTTCTTC.

CDR3 residues: CASSESAGGYEQYF. The DNA for the CDR3 is TGCGCCAGCAGTGAGTCAGCGGGGGGCTACGAGCAGTACTTC. The chain recombines TRBV10-1 with TRBJ2-7; TRBD2 matches at 9 bases. The V and J ends lost 0 bases and 3 bases, in that order; junction bases with no gene match: 0. CDR3 size: 14 residues. Germline CDR1 is WNHNN and CDR2 is SYGVQD (reference sequence).

This chain joins TRBV6-5 and TRBJ1-6; D perhaps matches TRBD1 (6 bases). This CDR3 spans 14 amino acids. Deletions cut 10 bases from V and 0 bases from J, with 10 bases between. Germline V CDR1 and CDR2: MNHEY, SVGAGI. DNA for the CDR3: TGTGCCAAGACAGGTTTCTCCTATAATTCACCCCTCCACTTT. This sequence encodes CAKTGFSYNSPLHF.

V and J are TRBV18 and TRBJ1-1; D ambiguous. This CDR3 region has 11 residues. Germline V gene data show CDR1 as KGHSH and CDR2 as LQKENI. V gave up 2 bases and J gave up 8 bases, with 6 bases separating them. The DNA for the CDR3 is TGTGCCAGCTCACCAGGAGGAGAAGCTTTCTTT. Its translation: CASSPGGEAFF.

The J gene is TRBJ2-1, the V gene TRBV11-3; 7 bases fit TRBD2. Germline values: CDR1 SGHNT, CDR2 YENEEA. After removal of 0 bases from V and 3 bases from J, the junction contained 2 bases not matched to a gene. This CDR3 comprises 15 residues. The CDR3 loop reads CASSLEGGNYNEQFF. In DNA form, the CDR3 reads TGTGCCAGCAGCTTAGAGGGGGGGAACTACAATGAGCAGTTCTTC.

This clone occurred once. V is TRBV6-1 and J is TRBJ2-7, with D maybe TRBD2 (6 bases). The CDR3 consists of 13 residues. CDR1 and CDR2 from the germline V gene are MNHNS and SASEGT. V lost 6 bases and J lost 3, with 12 bases in between. The CDR3 loop reads CASSPAGSYEQYF. The CDR3 coding sequence is TGTGCCAGCAGCCCAGCGGGTAGCTACGAGCAGTACTTC.

This rearrangement joins TRBV6-1 to TRBJ1-1; D unclear. The CDR3 runs to 13 residues. V gave up 5 bases and J gave up 1 base, with 8 bases separating them. The germline V gene has CDR1 MNHNS and CDR2 SASEGT. CDR3 sequence: CASSTVRNTEAFF. The CDR3 nucleotides are TGTGCCAGCAGTACCGTCAGGAACACTGAAGCTTTCTTT.

The CDR3 DNA follows: TGTGCCATCAGTGGAACAGGGAGGGTTCCCTTCTTT. Translated: CAISGTGRVPFF. V usage is TRBV10-3 and J usage is TRBJ1-1; TRBD1 is a possible D gene (6 bases). Trimming took 4 bases from V and 14 from J, leaving 17 bases between them. The germline V gene encodes CDR1 ENHRY and CDR2 SYGVKD. The CDR3 length is 12 residues.

The chain combines TRBV6-4 with TRBJ2-6, with D possibly being TRBD2 (6 bases). This CDR3 contains 15 residues. V lost 1 base and J lost 2, with 6 bases in between. Germline CDR1 and CDR2: MRHNA and SNTAGT. CDR3 in DNA: TGTGCCAGCAGTGACTGGGGGGCTGGGGCCAACGTCCTGACTTTC. Its translation is CASSDWGAGANVLTF.

This chain's CDR3 is CASSLSYSDRGISGDTQYF. CDR3 coding DNA: TGTGCCAGCAGCCTCAGCTACTCGGACAGGGGAATTTCAGGAGATACGCAGTATTTT. The rearrangement joins TRBV28 to TRBJ2-3; 9 nucleotides align to TRBD1. V dropped 6 bases and J dropped 5; count of bases not matched to a gene: 21. Germline values: CDR1 MDHEN, CDR2 SYDVKM. The CDR3 covers 19 residues.

This clone occurred once. CDR3 coding DNA: TGTGCCAGCAGCTTAGTAGCCGAGACCCAGTACTTC. As protein: CASSLVAETQYF. V usage is TRBV7-2 and J usage is TRBJ2-5; D unclear. CDR3 size: 12 residues. CDR1 is SGHTA and CDR2 is FQGNSA in the germline V gene. The germline V and J ends were trimmed by 1 base and 5 bases, with 5 bases remaining between them.

The CDR3 nucleotides are TGTGCCCTCAGCCGGGGGGCTCAGCCCCAGCATTTT. Translated, it gives CALSRGAQPQHF. The rearrangement links TRBV28 to TRBJ1-5; perhaps TRBD1 as D (6 bases). The CDR3 extends over 12 amino acids. V dropped 11 bases and J dropped 6 bases, with 14 bases sitting between them. Germline CDR1 is MDHEN and CDR2 is SYDVKM.

The rearrangement uses TRBV27 and TRBJ2-1; possibly TRBD2 for D (6 bases). The germline V gene encodes CDR1 MNHEY and CDR2 SMNVEV (reference sequence). Trimming cost V 4 bases and J 6 bases, with 10 bases left between them. The CDR3 is 13 residues long. The DNA of the CDR3 is TGTGCCAGCAGTTGGGGGGACGGCAATGAGCAGTTCTTC. It translates to CASSWGDGNEQFF.

This clone was detected only once. V gene TRBV25-1 combines with J gene TRBJ2-5; D uncertain. The V end was cut by 4 bases, the J end by 4 bases, with 7 bases between. Germline V gene data show CDR1 as MGHDK and CDR2 as SYGVNS. This CDR3 spans 12 amino acids. The CDR3 loop reads CASSASPETQYF. The CDR3 bases are TGTGCCAGCAGTGCTTCCCCAGAGACCCAGTACTTC.